This entry features one T cell receptor (beta chain) sequence. The data originate from a study of blood T cell repertoires in COVID-19. As for the study in general: The origin of the acute and convalescent COVID-19 samples was the United States, Italy and Spain. Sample material is recorded as cDNA or gDNA derived from T cells, B-cell-depleted T cells, or PBMCs.

As handled by the study authors: Reference gene primer amplification gave estimated nucleated cell counts. Produced via immunoSEQ multiplex PCR; TCRdb's table is partial and in-frame only. The V and J calls and clone size were taken over from that table, and D and trimming were inferred from the DNA. The table has around 64,000 clones, approximately 91% seen once. The clonotype was recovered from a human donor in a cohort sampled during active COVID-19. Input material: peripheral blood.

CDR3 nucleotides: TGTGCCAGCAGCCTAGCGGGAGTGAGCACCGGGGAGCTGTTTTTT. Protein: CASSLAGVSTGELFF. The chain employs TRBV13 and TRBJ2-2, with 10 bases identical to TRBD2. With 5 bases clipped from V and 4 bases from J, the junction kept 4 bases outside the gene matches. CDR1 and CDR2 (germline): PRHDT, FYEKMQ (reference sequence). The CDR3 has 15 amino acids.